These 24 T cell receptor beta chains share one sample of origin, sequenced in a study of OX40 agonist ivuxolimab in advanced cancers. Sequencing used immunoSEQ multiplex PCR; TCRdb keeps in-frame clones, though not all of them. The table has about 48,000 clones, 70% to 90% seen once. The sample was CD4+ or CD8+ T cells sorted from blood, taken in a trial of the OX40 agonist ivuxolimab. The receptors were sampled from an adult with an advanced solid tumor such as melanoma, head and neck, liver or kidney cancer.

This sequence joins TRBV19 and TRBJ1-2; D is unresolved. The germline V gene encodes CDR1 LNHDA and CDR2 SQIVND (reference sequence). The CDR3 loop spans 14 amino acids. V was pared by 5 bases and J by 3 bases, with 13 bases between. CDR3 sequence (DNA): TGTGCCAGTAGTTCCAAGATCCTACACTATGGCTACACCTTC. The encoded protein is CASSSKILHYGYTF.

The genes are TRBV9 and TRBJ2-1; TRBD1 might be the D (5 bases). The ends were cut back, 3 bases at V and 7 bases at J, with 11 bases in the middle. Germline V gives CDR1 SGDLS, CDR2 YYNGEE. This CDR3 region has 13 residues. CDR3 loop: CASSGGAHNEQFF. DNA of the CDR3: TGTGCCAGCAGCGGTGGGGCCCATAATGAGCAGTTCTTC.

The V call is TRBV13, the J call TRBJ2-7, with TRBD2 matching over 12 bases. Trimming removed 6 bases from V and 4 bases from J; junction bases left unmatched: 10. Per germline, CDR1 PRHDT and CDR2 FYEKMQ (reference sequence). The CDR3 runs 16 residues. In nucleotides, the CDR3 is TGTGCCAGCAGATTCACTTCTAGCGGGGGGGAGTACGAGCAGTACTTC. It specifies CASRFTSSGGEYEQYF.

The CDR3 bases are TGTGCCAGCAGCCCGCCCGGGGCCCTGATCTCCTACGAGCAGTACTTC. Translation: CASSPPGALISYEQYF. V usage is TRBV7-2 and J usage is TRBJ2-5; either TRBD1 or TRBD2 may fit D (5 bases each). The J call may be incorrect, as the DNA end agrees better with TRBJ2-7. This CDR3 has 16 amino acids. The germline V gene encodes CDR1 SGHTA and CDR2 FQGNSA.

DNA for the CDR3: TGCGCCAGCAGCCAAGATGCCCGGGCCTACGAGCAGTACTTC. This sequence encodes CASSQDARAYEQYF. The V call is TRBV4-3, the J call TRBJ2-7, with D uncertain. Trimming removed 0 bases from V and 2 bases from J, with 8 bases in between. The CDR3 runs to 14 residues. Per the germline V gene, CDR1 is LGHNA and CDR2 is YSLEER.

The chain combines TRBV29-1 with TRBJ1-2; D unresolved. The germline CDR1 and CDR2 sequences are SQVTM and ANQGSEA. The CDR3 sequence is 11 residues long. The V end lost 7 bases, the J end lost 4 bases, and 10 bases lay between the germline ends. CDR3 amino acids: CSAQRAYGYTF. CDR3 DNA sequence: TGCAGCGCACAAAGAGCCTATGGCTACACCTTC.

This sequence joins TRBV6-6 and TRBJ1-2, with unresolved D. This CDR3 spans 14 amino acids. Germline loops: CDR1 MNHNY, CDR2 SVGAGI (reference sequence). V was pared by 4 bases and J by 4 bases, with 13 bases between. The CDR3 region is CASSSVTLGYGYTF. CDR3 sequence (DNA): TGTGCCAGCAGTTCAGTGACGTTGGGCTATGGCTACACCTTC.

The rearrangement uses TRBV11-2 and TRBJ2-5; D is unresolved. The CDR3 consists of 16 residues. Germline CDR1 is SGHAT and CDR2 is FQNNGV. V was clipped by 0 bases and J by 2 bases, with 13 bases between them. CDR3: CASSLDLIEQQETQYF. The CDR3 nucleotides read TGTGCCAGCAGCTTAGATCTGATAGAGCAGCAAGAGACCCAGTACTTC.

CDR3 DNA: TGCGCCAGCAGCCAAGGGGGCTTCTACGAGCAGTACTTC. Protein sequence: CASSQGGFYEQYF. The chain couples TRBV4-3 to TRBJ2-7, with D perhaps TRBD1 (5 bases). The CDR3 contains 13 residues. Germline CDR1 is LGHNA and CDR2 is YSLEER. The V end was cut by 1 base, the J end by 3 bases, with 7 bases between.

The J gene is TRBJ2-7, the V gene TRBV6-5; 7 positions agree with TRBD1. Germline V gene data show CDR1 as MNHEY and CDR2 as SVGAGI. The CDR3 has 16 amino acids. J gave up 2 bases and V 4 bases, and 11 bases lay outside the gene matches. The CDR3 spells CASSLGTGTVPYEQYF. The CDR3 DNA reads as TGTGCCAGCAGTTTGGGGACCGGGACAGTCCCCTACGAGCAGTACTTC.

This clone has only a few counts. The chain uses TRBV12-1 and TRBJ1-1; the table names TRBD1, a call not compared with the DNA. TRBV12-1 is labeled a pseudogene. The CDR3 is 17 amino acids. CDR3: CASSPAARQGEDTEAFF. The CDR3 DNA reads as TGTGCCAGCAGCCCAGCCGCCCGACAGGGAGAGGACACTGAAGCTTTCTTT.

The rearrangement links TRBV2 to TRBJ2-1; the match to TRBD2 covers 11 bases. J lost 4 bases, V lost 6 bases, and 8 bases had no gene match. The CDR3 length is 16 residues. CDR1 is SNHLY and CDR2 is FYNNEI in the germline V gene. Here the CDR3 reads CASRGAGTSGYNEQFF. The DNA for the CDR3 is TGTGCCAGCAGGGGAGCCGGGACTAGCGGTTACAATGAGCAGTTCTTC.

The rearrangement joins TRBV6-4 to TRBJ1-5, with TRBD1 as a possible D gene (5 bases). The V gene lost 1 base and the J gene lost 6 bases, with 16 bases spanning the gap. Looked up from germline, CDR1 is MRHNA and CDR2 is SNTAGT. The CDR3 is 16 amino acids. The CDR3 loop is CASSDLGLGFGQPQHF. DNA of the CDR3: TGTGCCAGCAGTGACTTGGGACTCGGTTTCGGTCAGCCCCAGCATTTT.

V usage is TRBV28 and J usage is TRBJ2-7, with 9 nucleotides matching TRBD1. CDR1 and CDR2 (germline): MDHEN, SYDVKM. Trimming at V came to 5 bases and at J to 3 bases, leaving 8 bases not matched to a gene. This CDR3 region has 15 residues. The CDR3 DNA follows: TGTGCCAGCAGTCACCGCGGGACAGGGCACTACGAGCAGTACTTC. Amino acid sequence: CASSHRGTGHYEQYF.

The chain uses TRBV6-1 and TRBJ1-5; D is ambiguous. The CDR3 loop spans 15 amino acids. CDR1 is MNHNS, CDR2 SASEGT, per germline. V dropped 4 bases and J dropped 0 bases, with 10 bases sitting between them. The CDR3 nucleotides are TGTGCCAGCAGTGGGTGGTATCCTAGCAATCAGCCCCAGCATTTT. It yields the protein CASSGWYPSNQPQHF.

The gene calls are TRBV5-6 and TRBJ2-5; D gene uncertain. Germline V gene sequence: CDR1 SGHDT, CDR2 YYEEEE. The length of the CDR3 is 14 residues. V gave up 0 bases and J gave up 5 bases, with 11 bases separating them. The chain's CDR3 is CASSLGSYEETQYF. CDR3 DNA: TGTGCCAGCAGCTTGGGCAGCTATGAGGAGACCCAGTACTTC.

A few counts support this clone. CDR3 nucleotides: TGTGCCAGCAGCAAGGCTTTCAGGATGAACACTGAAGCTTTCTTT. It is translated as CASSKAFRMNTEAFF. The chain uses TRBV21-1 and TRBJ1-1; the D call in the table, TRBD1, was not verified against the DNA. TRBV21-1 is assigned pseudogene status. CDR3 length equals 15 residues.

The J gene is TRBJ2-2, the V gene TRBV25-1; D gene unclear. CDR1 and CDR2 (germline): MGHDK, SYGVNS. The CDR3 contains 12 residues. Trimming cost V 7 bases and J 7 bases, with 10 bases left between them. The CDR3 is CASKKLDGELFF. As DNA, the CDR3 is TGTGCCAGCAAGAAATTAGACGGGGAGCTGTTTTTT.

This clone has just one count. This chain connects TRBV14 to TRBJ2-7; the D gene is possibly TRBD1 (7 bases). The CDR3 spans 15 residues. Germline CDR1 reads SGHDN; CDR2 reads FVKESK. With 3 bases removed from V and 1 base from J, the gap between germline ends came to 13 bases. CDR3 amino acids: CASSQSTGTSYEQYF. CDR3 bases: TGTGCCAGCAGCCAGTCGACAGGGACTTCCTACGAGCAGTACTTC.

This chain connects TRBV21-1 to TRBJ2-7. TRBV21-1 is noted as a pseudogene. The CDR3 is made up of 13 amino acids. DNA of the CDR3: TGTGCCAGCAGCAACGGGACCTCGTACGAGCAGTACTTC. It codes for CASSNGTSYEQYF.

The V call is TRBV6-5, the J call TRBJ1-3, with 7 bases fitting TRBD1. The CDR3 has 15 amino acids. The V and J ends lost 6 bases and 0 bases, in that order; junction bases with no gene match: 5. Germline lookup yields CDR1 MNHEY and CDR2 SVGAGI. The CDR3 region is CASRRGQSSGNTIYF. Here the CDR3 DNA reads TGTGCCAGCAGGAGGGGACAGAGCTCTGGAAACACCATATATTTT.

The chain recombines TRBV29-1 with TRBJ2-7; TRBD2 matches 8 bases. Germline V lookup: CDR1 SQVTM, CDR2 ANQGSEA. This CDR3 contains 15 residues. V lost 7 bases and J lost 0; bases outside the gene matches: 11. For the CDR3, the DNA is TGCAGCGCCGAACGGCGGGGGGACAACTCCTACGAGCAGTACTTC. It is translated as CSAERRGDNSYEQYF.

This chain uses TRBV6-5 with TRBJ2-2; no clear D gene. V was shortened by 8 bases and J by 1 base, with 8 bases between the two germline ends. The CDR3 sequence is 13 residues long. Germline V gene data show CDR1 as MNHEY and CDR2 as SVGAGI. The CDR3, as DNA: TGTGCCAGCGCCCAGGTGAACACCGGGGAGCTGTTTTTT. Amino acids: CASAQVNTGELFF.

Worth noting for this clone: A read error is possible here, since a much larger clone lies one base away. This chain joins TRBV28 and TRBJ2-5; a possible D gene is TRBD1 (6 bases). Germline V gives CDR1 MDHEN, CDR2 SYDVKM. The CDR3 runs 15 residues. CDR3: CASAPGLGARETRYF. The CDR3 DNA reads TGTGCCAGCGCCCCCGGGCTGGGGGCGCGAGAGACCCGGTACTTC. The complete variable domain, with remaining parts taken from reference TRBV28 and TRBJ2-5, reads DVKVTQSSRYLVKRTGEKVFLECVQDMDHENMFWYRQDPGLGLRLIYFSYDVKMKEKGDIPEGYSVSREKKERFSLILESASTNQTSMYLCASAPGLGARETRYFGPGTRLLVL.